These 5 T cell receptor beta chains were sequenced from one sample in a study of blood T cell repertoires in COVID-19. Profiling relied on immunoSEQ multiplex PCR, and the TCRdb table lists in-frame clones only, not all of them. Of roughly 230,000 clones listed, approximately 83% are singletons. Sequencing used peripheral blood. The receptors derive from a woman between 45 and 60 years old with acute or convalescent COVID-19.

The rearrangement uses TRBV6-5 and TRBJ2-1, with D perhaps matching TRBD2 (6 bases). The CDR3 has 15 residues. The germline V gene encodes CDR1 MNHEY and CDR2 SVGAGI. The V and J ends lost 2 bases and 6 bases respectively, with 14 bases between them. CDR3 sequence (DNA): TGTGCCAGCAGTTACGGACTCGTCGGGGGCAATGAGCAGTTCTTC. This gives the protein CASSYGLVGGNEQFF.

This chain uses TRBV18 with TRBJ1-5; D is perhaps TRBD1 (5 bases). Trimming pared 4 bases from V and 5 bases from J, leaving 12 bases between. CDR1 KGHSH and CDR2 LQKENI come from the germline V gene. This CDR3 is 14 amino acids long. The CDR3 protein is CASSLGGRDQPQHF. The CDR3 DNA is TGTGCCAGCTCACTCGGGGGTCGGGATCAGCCCCAGCATTTT.

This clone came up a few times. The chain carries TRBV7-2 and TRBJ2-1; D perhaps matches TRBD2 (6 bases). Trimming pared 5 bases from V and 9 bases from J, leaving 20 bases between. This CDR3 spans 15 amino acids. CDR1 SGHTA and CDR2 FQGNSA come from the germline V gene. CDR3 sequence reads: CASSATGTARIEQFF. CDR3 DNA sequence: TGTGCCAGCAGCGCAACCGGGACTGCTCGTATTGAGCAGTTCTTC.

Points on this clone: This sample includes further DNA sequences coding for the same CDR3. The rearrangement joins TRBV28 to TRBJ1-6; D gene ambiguous. Germline V gene sequence: CDR1 MDHEN, CDR2 SYDVKM. V was trimmed by 6 bases and J by 1 base, leaving 10 bases between them. CDR3 length equals 15 residues. The CDR3 sequence: CASSPRGSYNSPLHF. In nucleotides, the CDR3 is TGTGCCAGCAGCCCTCGAGGTTCCTATAATTCACCCCTCCACTTT. The full variable domain, completed using reference TRBV28 and TRBJ1-6, is DVKVTQSSRYLVKRTGEKVFLECVQDMDHENMFWYRQDPGLGLRLIYFSYDVKMKEKGDIPEGYSVSREKKERFSLILESASTNQTSMYLCASSPRGSYNSPLHFGNGTRLTVT.

V usage is TRBV11-1 and J usage is TRBJ2-1, with TRBD1 matching 7 bases. Germline V gives CDR1 SGHAT, CDR2 FQDESV (reference sequence). The CDR3 runs to 14 residues. V shed 8 bases and J 8 bases; nucleotides not matched to a gene: 12. The CDR3 DNA sequence: TGTGCCAGCTCCTCAGGGGGTTATGAACATGAGCAGTTCTTC. Translated: CASSSGGYEHEQFF. Together with reference TRBV11-1 and TRBJ2-1, the CDR3 gives the full variable domain: EAEVAQSPRYKITEKSQAVAFWCDPISGHATLYWYRQILGQGPELLVQFQDESVVDDSQLPKDRFSAERLKGVDSTLKIQPAELGDSAMYLCASSSGGYEHEQFFGPGTRLTVL.